The 18 T cell receptor beta chains reported below all come from one sample, sequenced in a study of cytomegalovirus exposure and HLA in healthy donors. PCR primers comprised 60 Vbeta and 13 Jbeta primers. Sequenced by immunoSEQ multiplex PCR; TCRdb stores in-frame clones only, minus some. The top ten clones hold roughly 7.4% of a sample with 200,000 to 300,000 clones, 81% of them seen once. Material: PBMCs. These TCRs come from a woman aged 55-69 years in good health and CMV-seropositive.

The chain has TRBV10-2 and TRBJ2-5, with D possibly TRBD2 on 5 matching bases. V was shortened by 6 bases and J by 4 bases, with 12 bases between the two germline ends. CDR3 length: 13 amino acids. Per germline, CDR1 WSHSY and CDR2 SAAADI. CDR3 region: CASRRGGSETQYF. The DNA for the CDR3 is TGCGCCAGCAGAAGAGGAGGATCAGAGACCCAGTACTTC.

The rearrangement links TRBV11-2 to TRBJ2-5; no definite D call. CDR1 is SGHAT and CDR2 is FQNNGV in the germline V gene. The length of the CDR3 is 13 residues. Trimming took off 0 bases at V and 2 bases at J, with 4 bases between the two ends. The CDR3 loop is CASSLERQETQYF. CDR3 sequence (DNA): TGTGCCAGCAGCTTAGAGAGGCAAGAGACCCAGTACTTC.

The chain is built from TRBV6-1 and TRBJ2-1, with 8 bases that match TRBD2. This CDR3 has 15 amino acids. Germline loops: CDR1 MNHNS, CDR2 SASEGT. The V and J ends lost 5 bases and 0 bases, in that order; junction bases with no gene match: 3. The CDR3 loop is CASSRSGSSYNEQFF. DNA of the CDR3: TGTGCCAGCAGTCGCAGCGGGAGCTCCTACAATGAGCAGTTCTTC.

The rearrangement uses TRBV6-6 and TRBJ2-7, with 11 bases identical to TRBD2. The germline CDR1 and CDR2 sequences are MNHNY and SVGAGI (reference sequence). This CDR3 has 15 amino acids. V dropped 4 bases and J dropped 2; count of bases not matched to a gene: 4. The CDR3, as DNA: TGTGCCAGCAGTTCGACTAGCGGGACCACCTACGAGCAGTACTTC. Translated: CASSSTSGTTYEQYF.

The chain has TRBV5-4 and TRBJ1-2; D is perhaps TRBD1 (6 bases). V shed 0 bases and J shed 3 bases, with 12 bases lying between them. Looked up from germline, CDR1 is SGHNT and CDR2 is YYREEE (reference sequence). The CDR3 loop spans 15 amino acids. CDR3 DNA sequence: TGTGCCAGCAGCTTGGGCGGGGGGCTTTACTATGGCTACACCTTC. It codes for CASSLGGGLYYGYTF. The variable domain in full, with the rest retrieved from reference TRBV5-4 and TRBJ1-2, is ETGVTQSPTHLIKTRGQQVTLRCSSQSGHNTVSWYQQALGQGPQFIFQYYREEENGRGNFPPRFSGLQFPNYSSELNVNALELDDSALYLCASSLGGGLYYGYTFGSGTRLTVV.

This clone appeared once. This chain uses TRBV6-6 with TRBJ2-3, with 11 bases fitting TRBD2. Germline CDR1 MNHNY, CDR2 SVGAGI (reference sequence). CDR3 length: 14 residues. Trimming at V came to 9 bases and at J to 6 bases, leaving 8 bases not matched to a gene. CDR3 region: CARGTSGGSDTQYF. The CDR3, as DNA: TGTGCCAGAGGGACTAGCGGAGGGTCGGATACGCAGTATTTT.

This chain uses TRBV28 with TRBJ2-7; TRBD2 matches 9 bases. The CDR3 sequence is 15 residues long. Trimming at V came to 1 base and at J to 2 bases, leaving 3 bases not matched to a gene. Germline V CDR1 and CDR2: MDHEN, SYDVKM. The CDR3 sequence is CASSLFLAGPYEQYF. The CDR3 nucleotides are TGTGCCAGCAGTTTATTTCTAGCGGGACCCTACGAGCAGTACTTC. Drawing the rest from reference TRBV28 and TRBJ2-7, the complete variable domain is DVKVTQSSRYLVKRTGEKVFLECVQDMDHENMFWYRQDPGLGLRLIYFSYDVKMKEKGDIPEGYSVSREKKERFSLILESASTNQTSMYLCASSLFLAGPYEQYFGPGTRLTVT.

The gene calls are TRBV27 and TRBJ1-1, with D perhaps TRBD1 (5 bases). Trimming stripped 8 bases from V and 4 bases from J, with 17 bases between. The germline V gene encodes CDR1 MNHEY and CDR2 SMNVEV (reference sequence). The CDR3 has 14 amino acids. The CDR3 sequence is CASGYKGFVTEAFF. As DNA, the CDR3 is TGTGCCAGCGGATATAAGGGGTTCGTCACTGAAGCTTTCTTT.

This rearrangement joins TRBV28 to TRBJ2-7, with D perhaps matching TRBD2 (6 bases). The CDR3 runs to 14 residues. Trimming took off 2 bases at V and 4 bases at J, with 12 bases between the two ends. Germline CDR1 is MDHEN and CDR2 is SYDVKM. In nucleotides, the CDR3 is TGTGCCAGCAGTTTACCCGGGACTTTTTACGAGCAGTACTTC. Translated: CASSLPGTFYEQYF.

The chain is built from TRBV5-1 and TRBJ2-1; 8 nucleotides align to TRBD2. Looked up from germline, CDR1 is SGHRS and CDR2 is YFSETQ. V gave up 4 bases and J gave up 7 bases; unmatched junction bases: 10. The CDR3 length is 15 residues. The CDR3 protein is CASSQGLELLNEQFF. For the CDR3, the DNA is TGCGCCAGCAGCCAGGGACTAGAGTTATTGAATGAGCAGTTCTTC.

This clone was found a few times. This chain uses TRBV28 with TRBJ1-5, with TRBD1 matching over 7 bases. The CDR3 loop spans 15 amino acids. Trimming removed 2 bases from V and 5 bases from J; junction bases left unmatched: 6. CDR1 is MDHEN and CDR2 is SYDVKM in the germline V gene. In nucleotides, the CDR3 is TGTGCCAGCAGTTTAAGACAGGGCGAATATCAGCCCCAGCATTTT. Translation: CASSLRQGEYQPQHF. Together with reference TRBV28 and TRBJ1-5, the CDR3 gives the full variable domain: DVKVTQSSRYLVKRTGEKVFLECVQDMDHENMFWYRQDPGLGLRLIYFSYDVKMKEKGDIPEGYSVSREKKERFSLILESASTNQTSMYLCASSLRQGEYQPQHFGDGTRLSIL.

The V and J genes are TRBV7-8 and TRBJ2-7, with 10 positions matching TRBD2. V was pared by 5 bases and J by 4 bases, with 11 bases of the junction left unmatched. Germline V gene sequence: CDR1 SGHVS, CDR2 FQNEAQ. The CDR3 has 16 residues. The CDR3 reads CASSRIAGGGLYEQYF. In DNA form, the CDR3 reads TGTGCCAGCAGCCGGATAGCGGGAGGCGGGCTATACGAGCAGTACTTC. Variable domain in full (rest from reference TRBV7-8 and TRBJ2-7): GAGVSQSPRYKVAKRGQDVALRCDPISGHVSLFWYQQALGQGPEFLTYFQNEAQLDKSGLPSDRFFAERPEGSVSTLKIQRTQQEDSAVYLCASSRIAGGGLYEQYFGPGTRLTVT.

This clone has a single count. V gene TRBV28 combines with J gene TRBJ1-1; 10 bases fit TRBD1. V lost 6 bases to trimming and J lost 4 bases; unmatched junction nucleotides: 8. Germline lookup yields CDR1 MDHEN and CDR2 SYDVKM. This CDR3 comprises 15 residues. DNA of the CDR3: TGTGCCAGCAGGCCGACAGGGGGCTTGGGCACTGAAGCTTTCTTT. As protein: CASRPTGGLGTEAFF.

This clone was observed a few times. The chain combines TRBV10-3 with TRBJ2-1; D is perhaps TRBD2 (5 bases). Germline V CDR1 and CDR2: ENHRY, SYGVKD. This CDR3 spans 14 amino acids. Trimming left V 3 bases short and J 8 bases short, with 14 bases between. The CDR3 spells CAISEGSSSYEQFF. The DNA of the CDR3 is TGTGCCATCAGTGAAGGCTCTAGCAGCTATGAGCAGTTCTTC.

The J gene is TRBJ2-7, the V gene TRBV4-2; TRBD2 aligns across 9 bases. Trimming removed 2 bases from V and 4 bases from J; junction bases left unmatched: 12. This CDR3 is built from 17 residues. Germline loops: CDR1 LGHNA, CDR2 YNFKEQ. The CDR3 loop is CASSQRPPGLAGYEQYF. CDR3 coding DNA: TGTGCCAGCAGCCAAAGGCCACCGGGACTAGCAGGTTACGAGCAGTACTTC.

The genes are TRBV6-4 and TRBJ2-5, with 9 bases aligning to TRBD2. The germline V gene encodes CDR1 MRHNA and CDR2 SNTAGT. With V trimmed by 11 bases and J by 11 bases, 27 bases remained unmatched. This CDR3 comprises 17 residues. The chain's CDR3 is CAGPQCRGGRARPGQYF. CDR3 coding DNA: TGTGCCGGACCCCAGTGTCGCGGCGGGAGGGCCAGGCCTGGACAGTACTTC.

V and J are TRBV6-5 and TRBJ1-2; D possibly corresponds to TRBD1 (6 bases). V gave up 5 bases and J gave up 5 bases, with 12 bases separating them. This CDR3 has 13 amino acids. CDR1 and CDR2 (germline): MNHEY, SVGAGI. In DNA form, the CDR3 reads TGTGCCAGCAGTCCCCGGACAGTTTATGGCTACACCTTC. Its protein product is CASSPRTVYGYTF.

The V gene is TRBV27, the J gene TRBJ1-3, with TRBD1 matching 7 bases. The V gene's germline CDR1 is MNHEY and CDR2 SMNVEV (reference sequence). Losses at the gene ends were 6 bases for V and 6 bases for J; bases not matched to a gene: 5. There are 13 residues in the CDR3. DNA of the CDR3: TGTGCCAGCAGCCCGACAGGGCCAAACACCATATATTTT. This gives the protein CASSPTGPNTIYF.